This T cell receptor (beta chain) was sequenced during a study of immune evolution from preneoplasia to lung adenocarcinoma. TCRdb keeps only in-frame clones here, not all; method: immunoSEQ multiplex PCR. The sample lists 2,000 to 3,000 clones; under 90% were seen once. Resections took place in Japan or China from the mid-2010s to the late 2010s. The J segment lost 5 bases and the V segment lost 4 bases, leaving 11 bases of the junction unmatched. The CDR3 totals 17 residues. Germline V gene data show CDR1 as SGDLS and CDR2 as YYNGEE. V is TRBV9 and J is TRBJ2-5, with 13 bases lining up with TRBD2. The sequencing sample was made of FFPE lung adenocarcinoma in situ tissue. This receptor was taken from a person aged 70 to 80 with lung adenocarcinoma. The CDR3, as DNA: TGTGCCAGCAGCCCGGGGCGGACTAGCGGGAGAACGGAGACCCAGTACTTC. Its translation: CASSPGRTSGRTETQYF.